This paragraph reports one TCR beta chain. This sample was taken from a study of follicular helper T cells after annual influenza vaccination. Regarding time point: 2015-2016 season, pre-vaccination. Adults received seasonal inactivated influenza vaccine, with sorted blood CD4 subsets sequenced before and after. CDR3 length: 14 residues. Germline V gives CDR1 SGHAT, CDR2 FQNNGV. V was cut by 10 bases and J by 4 bases, with 19 bases left in between. The repertoire was sequenced with immunoSEQ multiplex PCR; TCRdb's copy has only in-frame clones and lacks some. The sample consists of 9,500 to 15,000 clones, about 80% of them appearing once.

The material was CXCR5+ CD38- circulating T follicular helper cells from blood, obtained on the day of influenza vaccination. The sample's subset: circulating Tfh, non-naive CD4+CXCR5+PD-1+ (ICOS+CD38+ or ICOS-CD38-). The TCR comes from an adult who received the influenza vaccine. The chain combines TRBV11-2 with TRBJ2-5; D possibly corresponds to TRBD2 (7 bases). Written as DNA, the CDR3 is TGTGCCACCCATGATAGGGGGAGGGGAGAGACCCAGTACTTC. Translated: CATHDRGRGETQYF. Looking up the rest from reference TRBV11-2 and TRBJ2-5 gives the full variable domain: EAGVAQSPRYKIIEKRQSVAFWCNPISGHATLYWYQQILGQGPKLLIQFQNNGVVDDSQLPKDRFSAERLKGVDSTLKIQPAKLEDSAVYLCATHDRGRGETQYFGPGTRLLVL.